Following are 3 T cell receptor beta chains from one sample sequenced in a study of T cell repertoires in cytomegalovirus infection (dated by TCRdb to the late 2010s). Sequencing was carried out with an Illumina HiSeq 1500. TCRdb took the public reads, trimmed them with fastp at Q25, ran MiXCR for clone calling and kept in-frame beta chains. Identical CDR3 proteins give one entry, which carries the most common genes and DNA. A total of almost 300,000 distinct CDR3 sequences appear in this sample, about 9.2% of them only once. The ten largest make up approximately 2.4% of the sample. The source material was PBMCs. All receptors come from a human donor in good health (CMV status not recorded). Some clones in this sample may be carry-over from other donors' samples.

This clonotype has more than one count but fewer than ten. This chain uses TRBV7-9 with TRBJ2-3; TRBD1 matches 7 bases. Germline V lookup: CDR1 SEHNR, CDR2 FQNEAQ (reference sequence). The V and J ends lost 4 bases and 3 bases, in that order; junction bases with no gene match: 7. The CDR3 spans 15 residues. CDR3 DNA: TGTGCCAGCAGCTATGAGGGGGCGCGGACAGATACGCAGTATTTT. Protein product: CASSYEGARTDTQYF.

This clonotype was picked up many times. The chain is built from TRBV20-1 and TRBJ2-1; no clear D gene. Germline CDR1 is DFQATT and CDR2 is SNEGSKA (reference sequence). V dropped 8 bases and J dropped 4 bases, with 15 bases sitting between them. The CDR3 consists of 13 residues. The CDR3 coding sequence is TGCAGTTCCACAGTAGACCCATACAATGAGCAGTTCTTC. Its protein is CSSTVDPYNEQFF.

Ten or more counts support this clonotype. This rearrangement joins TRBV2 to TRBJ2-5; the D gene is possibly TRBD1 (5 bases). The germline V gene encodes CDR1 SNHLY and CDR2 FYNNEI. Trimming left V 6 bases short and J 2 bases short, with 13 bases between. The CDR3 spans 14 residues. DNA for the CDR3: TGTGCCAGCAGGAAAGACAGACAACAAGAGACCCAGTACTTC. This codes for CASRKDRQQETQYF. Together with reference TRBV2 and TRBJ2-5, the CDR3 gives the full variable domain: EPEVTQTPSHQVTQMGQEVILRCVPISNHLYFYWYRQILGQKVEFLVSFYNNEISEKSEIFDDQFSVERPDGSNFTLKIRSTKLEDSAMYFCASRKDRQQETQYFGPGTRLLVL.